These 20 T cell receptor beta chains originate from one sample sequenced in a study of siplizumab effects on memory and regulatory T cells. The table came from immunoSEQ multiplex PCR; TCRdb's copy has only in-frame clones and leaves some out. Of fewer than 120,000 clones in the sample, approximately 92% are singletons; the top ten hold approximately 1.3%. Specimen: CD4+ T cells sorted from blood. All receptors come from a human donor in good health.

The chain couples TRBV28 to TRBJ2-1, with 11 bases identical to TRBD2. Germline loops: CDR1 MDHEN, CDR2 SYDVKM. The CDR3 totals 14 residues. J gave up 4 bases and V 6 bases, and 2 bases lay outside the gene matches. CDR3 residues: CASRGLAAYNEQFF. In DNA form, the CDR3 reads TGTGCCAGCAGGGGACTAGCGGCGTACAATGAGCAGTTCTTC.

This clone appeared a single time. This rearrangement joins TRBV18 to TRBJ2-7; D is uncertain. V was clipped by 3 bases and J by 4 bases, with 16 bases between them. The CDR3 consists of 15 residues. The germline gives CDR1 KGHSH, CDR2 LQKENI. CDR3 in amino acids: CASSPHEGVGYEQYF. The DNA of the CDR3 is TGTGCCAGCTCACCCCATGAAGGCGTCGGGTACGAGCAGTACTTC.

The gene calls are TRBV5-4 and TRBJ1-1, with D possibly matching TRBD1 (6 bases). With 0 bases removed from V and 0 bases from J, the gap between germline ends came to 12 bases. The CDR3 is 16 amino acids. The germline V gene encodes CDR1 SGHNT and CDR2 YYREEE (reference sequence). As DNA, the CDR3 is TGTGCCAGCAGCTTGGAACTACAGGGAATGAACACTGAAGCTTTCTTT. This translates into CASSLELQGMNTEAFF.

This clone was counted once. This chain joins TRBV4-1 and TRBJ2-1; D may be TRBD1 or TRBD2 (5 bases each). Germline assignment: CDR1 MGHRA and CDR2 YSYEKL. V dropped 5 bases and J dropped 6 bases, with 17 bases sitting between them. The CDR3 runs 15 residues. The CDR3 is CASSVPGPWGNEQFF. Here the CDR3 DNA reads TGCGCCAGCAGCGTACCGGGACCATGGGGCAATGAGCAGTTCTTC.

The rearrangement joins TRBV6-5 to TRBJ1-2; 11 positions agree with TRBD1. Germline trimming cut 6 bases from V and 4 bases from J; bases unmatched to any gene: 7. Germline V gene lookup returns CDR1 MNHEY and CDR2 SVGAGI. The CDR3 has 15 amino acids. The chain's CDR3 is CASRNPGQGGYGYTF. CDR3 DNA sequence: TGTGCCAGCAGAAATCCGGGACAGGGGGGCTATGGCTACACCTTC.

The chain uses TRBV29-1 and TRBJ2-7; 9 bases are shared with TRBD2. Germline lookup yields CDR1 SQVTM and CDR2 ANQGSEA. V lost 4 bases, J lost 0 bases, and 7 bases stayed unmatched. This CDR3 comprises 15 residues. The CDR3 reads CSVGFSGGPSYEQYF. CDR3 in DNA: TGCAGCGTTGGATTTAGCGGGGGTCCCTCCTACGAGCAGTACTTC.

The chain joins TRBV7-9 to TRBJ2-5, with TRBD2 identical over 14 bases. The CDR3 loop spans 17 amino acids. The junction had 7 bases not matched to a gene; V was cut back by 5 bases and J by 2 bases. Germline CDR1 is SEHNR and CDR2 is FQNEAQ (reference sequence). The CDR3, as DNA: TGTGCCAGCAGCCTAGGACTAGCGGGGGGTAAACAAGAGACCCAGTACTTC. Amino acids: CASSLGLAGGKQETQYF.

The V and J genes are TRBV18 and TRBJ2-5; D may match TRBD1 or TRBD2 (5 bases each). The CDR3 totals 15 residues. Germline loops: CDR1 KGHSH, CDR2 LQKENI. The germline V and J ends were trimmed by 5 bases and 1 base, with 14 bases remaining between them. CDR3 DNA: TGTGCCAGCTCAATGGCAGGGAGAACCCAAGAGACCCAGTACTTC. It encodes CASSMAGRTQETQYF.

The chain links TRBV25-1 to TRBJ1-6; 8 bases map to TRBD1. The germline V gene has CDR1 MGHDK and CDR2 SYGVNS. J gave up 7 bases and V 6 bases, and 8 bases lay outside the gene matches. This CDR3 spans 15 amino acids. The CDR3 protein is CASSAGQGQNSPLHF. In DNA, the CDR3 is TGTGCCAGCAGCGCCGGACAGGGCCAAAATTCACCCCTCCACTTT.

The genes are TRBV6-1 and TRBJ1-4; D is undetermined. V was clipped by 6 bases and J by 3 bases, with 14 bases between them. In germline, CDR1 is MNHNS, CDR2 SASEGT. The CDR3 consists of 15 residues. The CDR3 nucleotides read TGTGCCAGCAGGGGCATGGAAGCGGCTAATGAAAAACTGTTTTTT. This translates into CASRGMEAANEKLFF.

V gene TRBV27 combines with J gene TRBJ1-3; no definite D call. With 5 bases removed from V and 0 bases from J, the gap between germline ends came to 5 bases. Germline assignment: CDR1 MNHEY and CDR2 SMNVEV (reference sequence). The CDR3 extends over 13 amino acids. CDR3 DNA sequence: TGTGCCAGCAGTCCATTCTCTGGAAACACCATATATTTT. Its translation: CASSPFSGNTIYF.

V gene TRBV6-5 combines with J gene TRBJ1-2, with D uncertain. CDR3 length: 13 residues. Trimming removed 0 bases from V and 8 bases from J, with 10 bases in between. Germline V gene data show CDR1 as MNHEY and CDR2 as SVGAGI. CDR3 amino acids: CASSYSRAQGYTF. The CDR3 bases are TGTGCCAGCAGTTACTCTCGGGCACAGGGCTACACCTTC.

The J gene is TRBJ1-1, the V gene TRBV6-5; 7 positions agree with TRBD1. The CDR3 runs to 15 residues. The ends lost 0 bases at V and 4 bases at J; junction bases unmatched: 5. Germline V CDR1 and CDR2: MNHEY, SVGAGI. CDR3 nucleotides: TGTGCCAGCAGTTACTCCTACTCAGGGGGCACTGAAGCTTTCTTT. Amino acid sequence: CASSYSYSGGTEAFF.

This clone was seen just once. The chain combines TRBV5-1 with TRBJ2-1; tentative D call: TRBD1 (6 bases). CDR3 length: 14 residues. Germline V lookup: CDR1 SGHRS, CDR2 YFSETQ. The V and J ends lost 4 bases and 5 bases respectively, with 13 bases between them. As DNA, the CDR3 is TGCGCCAGCAGCGTCCGGGACACCAACAATGAGCAGTTCTTC. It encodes CASSVRDTNNEQFF.

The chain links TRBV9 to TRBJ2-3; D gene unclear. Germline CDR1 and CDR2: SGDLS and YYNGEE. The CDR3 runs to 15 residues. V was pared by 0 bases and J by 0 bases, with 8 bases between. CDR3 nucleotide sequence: TGTGCCAGCAGCGTAGGGACGCTTAGCACAGATACGCAGTATTTT. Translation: CASSVGTLSTDTQYF.

Written as DNA, the CDR3 is TGTGCCAGCAGTTACCAGGGACTAGCGGGAGGGATGAAGCTGTTTTTT. Translated, it gives CASSYQGLAGGMKLFF. V and J are TRBV6-5 and TRBJ2-2, with 16 bases matching TRBD2. The CDR3 totals 16 residues. From germline, CDR1 is MNHEY and CDR2 SVGAGI. The V and J ends lost 2 bases and 12 bases, in that order; junction bases with no gene match: 6.

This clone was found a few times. Here the CDR3 DNA reads TGTGCCAGCTCACAGAATGGACAGACCACTGAAGCTTTCTTT. Residues: CASSQNGQTTEAFF. The chain links TRBV18 to TRBJ1-1; D possibly corresponds to TRBD1 (6 bases). Trimming cost V 4 bases and J 4 bases, with 13 bases left between them. Germline V gene lookup returns CDR1 KGHSH and CDR2 LQKENI. This CDR3 contains 14 residues.

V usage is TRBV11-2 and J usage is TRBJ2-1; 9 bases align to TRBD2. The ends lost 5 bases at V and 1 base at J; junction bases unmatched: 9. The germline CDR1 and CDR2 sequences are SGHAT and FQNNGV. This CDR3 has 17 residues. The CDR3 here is CASSPLVAGVSYNEQFF. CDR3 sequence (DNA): TGTGCCAGCAGCCCACTCGTAGCGGGAGTATCCTACAATGAGCAGTTCTTC.

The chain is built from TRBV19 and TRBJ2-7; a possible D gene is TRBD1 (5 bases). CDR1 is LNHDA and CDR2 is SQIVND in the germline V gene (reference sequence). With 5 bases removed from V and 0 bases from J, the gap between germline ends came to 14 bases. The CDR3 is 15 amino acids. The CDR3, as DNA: TGTGCCAGTAGTGCTTTTTCCGACAGCTCCTACGAGCAGTACTTC. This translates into CASSAFSDSSYEQYF.

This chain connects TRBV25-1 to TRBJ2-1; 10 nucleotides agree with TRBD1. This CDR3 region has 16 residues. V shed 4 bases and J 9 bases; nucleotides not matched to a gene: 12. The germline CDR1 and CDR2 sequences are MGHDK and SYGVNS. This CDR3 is CASSGLGTGATGEQFF. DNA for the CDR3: TGTGCCAGCAGTGGATTGGGGACAGGGGCCACCGGTGAGCAGTTCTTC.